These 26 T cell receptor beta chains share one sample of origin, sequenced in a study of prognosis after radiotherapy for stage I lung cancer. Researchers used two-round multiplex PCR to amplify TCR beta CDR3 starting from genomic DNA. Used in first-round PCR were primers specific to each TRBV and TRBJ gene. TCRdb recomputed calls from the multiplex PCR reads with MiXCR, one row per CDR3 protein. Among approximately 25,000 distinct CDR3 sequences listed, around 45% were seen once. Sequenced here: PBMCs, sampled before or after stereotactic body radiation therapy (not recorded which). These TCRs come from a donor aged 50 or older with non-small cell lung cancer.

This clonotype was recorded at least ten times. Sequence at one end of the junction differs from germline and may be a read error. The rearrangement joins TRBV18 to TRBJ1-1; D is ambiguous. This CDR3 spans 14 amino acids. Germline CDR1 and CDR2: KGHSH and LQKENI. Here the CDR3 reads CASSPGGRNAEAFF. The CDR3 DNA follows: TGTGCCAGCTCACCGGGCGGGCGGAACGCTGAAGCTTTCTTT.

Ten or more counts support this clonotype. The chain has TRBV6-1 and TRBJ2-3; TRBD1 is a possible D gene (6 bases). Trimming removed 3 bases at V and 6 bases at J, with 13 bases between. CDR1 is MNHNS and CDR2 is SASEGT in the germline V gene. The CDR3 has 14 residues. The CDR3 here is CASSEGAGGDTQYF. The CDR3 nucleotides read TGTGCCAGCAGTGAGGGGGCAGGCGGGGATACGCAGTATTTT.

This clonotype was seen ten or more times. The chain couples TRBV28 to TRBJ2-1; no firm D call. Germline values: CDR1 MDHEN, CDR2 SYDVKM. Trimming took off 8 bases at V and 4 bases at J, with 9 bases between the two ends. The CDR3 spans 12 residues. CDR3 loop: CASSLRYNEQFF. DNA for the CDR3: TGTGCCAGCTCCTTGAGGTACAATGAGCAGTTCTTC.

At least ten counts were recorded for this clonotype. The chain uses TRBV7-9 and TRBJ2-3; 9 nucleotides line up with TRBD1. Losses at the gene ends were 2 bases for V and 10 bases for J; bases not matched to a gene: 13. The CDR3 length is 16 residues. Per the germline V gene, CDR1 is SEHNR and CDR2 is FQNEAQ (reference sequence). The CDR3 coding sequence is TGTGCCAGCAGCTTATGGCTTGGGACAGGGCCTGGTCCGCAGTATTTT. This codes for CASSLWLGTGPGPQYF. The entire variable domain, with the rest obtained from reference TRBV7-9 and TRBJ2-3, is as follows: DTGVSQNPRHKITKRGQNVTFRCDPISEHNRLYWYRQTLGQGPEFLTYFQNEAQLEKSRLLSDRFSAERPKGSFSTLEIQRTEQGDSAMYLCASSLWLGTGPGPQYFGPGTRLTVL.

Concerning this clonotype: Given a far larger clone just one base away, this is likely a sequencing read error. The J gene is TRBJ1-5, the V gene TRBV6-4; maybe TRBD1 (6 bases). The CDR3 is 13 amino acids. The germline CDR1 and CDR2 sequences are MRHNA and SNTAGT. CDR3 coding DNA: TGTGCCAACAGTCCCACAGGGATACAGCCCCAGCATTTT. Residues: CANSPTGIQPQHF.

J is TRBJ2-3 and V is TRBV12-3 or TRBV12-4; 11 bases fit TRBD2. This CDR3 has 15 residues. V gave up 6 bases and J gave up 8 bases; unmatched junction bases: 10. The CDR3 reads CASRVLAGEGGTQYF. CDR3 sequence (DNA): TGTGCCAGCAGGGTACTAGCGGGAGAAGGTGGTACGCAGTATTTT.

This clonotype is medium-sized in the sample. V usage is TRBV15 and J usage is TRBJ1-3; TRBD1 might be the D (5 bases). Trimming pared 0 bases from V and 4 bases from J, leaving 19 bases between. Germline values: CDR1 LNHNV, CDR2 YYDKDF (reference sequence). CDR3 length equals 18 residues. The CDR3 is CATSREGKAGGIGNTIYF. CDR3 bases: TGTGCCACCAGCAGAGAGGGAAAAGCGGGGGGGATCGGAAACACCATATATTTT.

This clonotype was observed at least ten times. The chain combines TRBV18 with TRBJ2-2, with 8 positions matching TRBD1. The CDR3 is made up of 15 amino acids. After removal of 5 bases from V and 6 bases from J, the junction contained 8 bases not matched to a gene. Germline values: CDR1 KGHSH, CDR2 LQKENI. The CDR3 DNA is TGTGCCAGCTCATCCGGACAGGGAAGGGCCGGGGAGCTGTTTTTT. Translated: CASSSGQGRAGELFF.

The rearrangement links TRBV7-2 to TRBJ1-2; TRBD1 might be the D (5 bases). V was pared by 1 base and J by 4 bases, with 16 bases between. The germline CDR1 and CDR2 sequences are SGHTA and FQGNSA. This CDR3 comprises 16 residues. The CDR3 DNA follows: TGTGCCAGCAGCTTAGGGGGCGGGGAGCGGATCTATGGCTACACCTTC. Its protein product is CASSLGGGERIYGYTF.

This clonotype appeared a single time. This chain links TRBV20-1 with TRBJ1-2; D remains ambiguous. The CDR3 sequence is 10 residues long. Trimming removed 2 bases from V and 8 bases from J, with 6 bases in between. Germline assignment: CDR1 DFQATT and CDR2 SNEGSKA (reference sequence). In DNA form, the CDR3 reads TGCAGTGCTAGAACCAAAGGCTACACCTTC. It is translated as CSARTKGYTF.

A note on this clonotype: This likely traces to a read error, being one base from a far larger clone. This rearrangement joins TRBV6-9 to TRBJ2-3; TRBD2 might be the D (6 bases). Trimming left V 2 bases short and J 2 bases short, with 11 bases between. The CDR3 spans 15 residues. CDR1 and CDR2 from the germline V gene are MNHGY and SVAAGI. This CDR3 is CASSYEGLLTDTQYF. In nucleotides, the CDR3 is TGTGCCAGCAGTTATGAGGGACTCCTCACAGATACGCAGTATTTT.

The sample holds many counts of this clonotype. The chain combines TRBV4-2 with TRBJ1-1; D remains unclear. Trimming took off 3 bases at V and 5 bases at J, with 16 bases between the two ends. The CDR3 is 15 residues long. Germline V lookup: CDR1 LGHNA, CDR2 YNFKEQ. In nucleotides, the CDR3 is TGTGCCAGCAGCCAGTACCCTAAGCGGGGAACTGAAGCTTTCTTT. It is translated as CASSQYPKRGTEAFF.

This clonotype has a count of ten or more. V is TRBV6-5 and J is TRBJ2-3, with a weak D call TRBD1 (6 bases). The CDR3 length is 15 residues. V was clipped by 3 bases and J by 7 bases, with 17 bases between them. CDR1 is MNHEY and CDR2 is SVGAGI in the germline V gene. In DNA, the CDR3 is TGTGCCAGCAGTTATAATGGGCAGGGGTTGAATACGCAGTATTTT. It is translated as CASSYNGQGLNTQYF.

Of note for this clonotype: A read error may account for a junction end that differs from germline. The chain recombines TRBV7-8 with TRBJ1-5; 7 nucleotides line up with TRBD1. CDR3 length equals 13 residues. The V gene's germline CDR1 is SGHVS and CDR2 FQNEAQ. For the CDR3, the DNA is TGTGCCATCAGCCGGGACAGAGGTCAGCCCCAGCATTTT. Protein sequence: CAISRDRGQPQHF.

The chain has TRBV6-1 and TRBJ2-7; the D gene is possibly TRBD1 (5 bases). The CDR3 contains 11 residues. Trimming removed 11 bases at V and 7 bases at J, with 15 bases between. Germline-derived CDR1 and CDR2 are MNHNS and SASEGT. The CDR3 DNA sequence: TGTGCCCCTGGGGCATACAATGAGCAGTACTTC. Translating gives CAPGAYNEQYF.

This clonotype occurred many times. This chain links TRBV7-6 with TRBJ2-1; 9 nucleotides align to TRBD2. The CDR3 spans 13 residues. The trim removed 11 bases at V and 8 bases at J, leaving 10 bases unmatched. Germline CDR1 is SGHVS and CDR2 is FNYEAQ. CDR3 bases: TGTGCCGTGAGTGGGACTAGCCTCCATGAGCAGTTCTTC. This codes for CAVSGTSLHEQFF.

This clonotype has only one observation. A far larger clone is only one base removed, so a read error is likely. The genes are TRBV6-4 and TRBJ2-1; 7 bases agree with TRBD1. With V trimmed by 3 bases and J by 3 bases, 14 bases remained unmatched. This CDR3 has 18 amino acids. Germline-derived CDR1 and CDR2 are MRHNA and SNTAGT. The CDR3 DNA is TGTGCCAGCAGTGAAGACCCAAGGGACAGAGGCTACTACAATGAGCAGTTCTTC. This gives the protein CASSEDPRDRGYYNEQFF.

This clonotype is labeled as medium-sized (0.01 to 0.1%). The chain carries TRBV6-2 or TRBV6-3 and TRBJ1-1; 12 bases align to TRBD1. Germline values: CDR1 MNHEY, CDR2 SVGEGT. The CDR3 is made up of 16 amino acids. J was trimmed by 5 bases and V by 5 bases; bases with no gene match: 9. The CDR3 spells CASSAPGTGGLTEAFF. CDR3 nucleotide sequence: TGTGCCAGCAGTGCCCCCGGGACAGGGGGCCTAACTGAAGCTTTCTTT.

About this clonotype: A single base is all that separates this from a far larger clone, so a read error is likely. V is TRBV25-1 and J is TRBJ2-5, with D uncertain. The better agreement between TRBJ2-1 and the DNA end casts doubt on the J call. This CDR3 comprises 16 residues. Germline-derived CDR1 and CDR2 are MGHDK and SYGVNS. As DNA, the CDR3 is TGTGCCAGCAGTGAGTTAGGTTTAGGGAACTACAATGACCAGTTCTTC. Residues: CASSELGLGNYNDQFF.

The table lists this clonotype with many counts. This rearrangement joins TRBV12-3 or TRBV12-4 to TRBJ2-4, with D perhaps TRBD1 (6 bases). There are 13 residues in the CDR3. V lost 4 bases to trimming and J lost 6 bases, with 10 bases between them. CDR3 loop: CASSSGQVNIQYF. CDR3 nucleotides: TGTGCCAGCAGTTCGGGACAAGTAAACATTCAGTACTTC.

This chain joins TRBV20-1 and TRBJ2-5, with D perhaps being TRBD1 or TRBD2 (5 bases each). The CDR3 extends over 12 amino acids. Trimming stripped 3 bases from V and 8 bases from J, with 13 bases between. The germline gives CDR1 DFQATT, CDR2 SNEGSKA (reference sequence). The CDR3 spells CSARYPGPTQYF. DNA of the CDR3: TGCAGTGCTAGGTATCCGGGACCTACCCAGTACTTC.

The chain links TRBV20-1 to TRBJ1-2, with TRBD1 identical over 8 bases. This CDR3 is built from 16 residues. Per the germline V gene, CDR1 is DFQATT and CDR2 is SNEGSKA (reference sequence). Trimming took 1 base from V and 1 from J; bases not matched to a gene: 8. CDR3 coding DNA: TGCAGTGCTAGAGTTTTGGGGACAGGCAATAACTATGGCTACACCTTC. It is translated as CSARVLGTGNNYGYTF.

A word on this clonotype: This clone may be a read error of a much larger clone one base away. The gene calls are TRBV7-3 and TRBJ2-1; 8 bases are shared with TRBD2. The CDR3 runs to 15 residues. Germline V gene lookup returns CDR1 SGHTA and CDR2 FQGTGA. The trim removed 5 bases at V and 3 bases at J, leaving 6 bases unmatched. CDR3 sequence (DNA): TGTGCCAGCAGCCGCGTGACTAGCGACTACAATGAGCAGTTCTTC. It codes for CASSRVTSDYNEQFF.

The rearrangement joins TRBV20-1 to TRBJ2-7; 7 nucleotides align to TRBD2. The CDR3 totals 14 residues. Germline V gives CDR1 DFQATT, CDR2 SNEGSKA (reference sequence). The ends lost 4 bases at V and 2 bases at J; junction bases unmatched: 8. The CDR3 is CSAIIRRGTYEQYF. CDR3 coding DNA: TGCAGTGCTATCATTCGGCGGGGGACCTACGAGCAGTACTTC.

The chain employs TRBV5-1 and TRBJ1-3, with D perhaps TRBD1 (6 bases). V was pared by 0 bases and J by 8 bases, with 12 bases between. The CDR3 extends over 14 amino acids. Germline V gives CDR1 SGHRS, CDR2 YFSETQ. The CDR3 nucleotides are TGCGCCAGCAGCTTGGCGGGGGCCGGAGACACCATATATTTT. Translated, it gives CASSLAGAGDTIYF.

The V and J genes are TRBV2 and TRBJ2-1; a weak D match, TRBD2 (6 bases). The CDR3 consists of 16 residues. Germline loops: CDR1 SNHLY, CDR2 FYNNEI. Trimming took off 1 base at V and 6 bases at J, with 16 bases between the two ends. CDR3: CASSEGRGRASNEQFF. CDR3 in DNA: TGTGCCAGCAGTGAAGGGCGGGGCAGGGCGAGCAATGAGCAGTTCTTC.